Shown below are 6 T cell receptor beta chains from a single sample sequenced in a study of blood T cell repertoires in COVID-19 (dated by TCRdb to the early 2020s). Libraries were made using the immunoSEQ multiplex PCR assay. As stored in TCRdb, this immuneACCESS dataset retains in-frame rearrangements with V and J assigned. A fraction of the clones does not appear; measured against another copy, unresolved V genes explain less than half of the discrepancy, and the remainder lacks a known reason. The sample includes some 200,000 clones, with around 88% observed a single time. Of the sample, more than 1.4% falls within the top ten clones. Sequencing was done on a sample of peripheral blood. The source is a man between 18 and 29 years old with active or convalescent COVID-19.

V is TRBV18 and J is TRBJ1-3, with TRBD1 as a possible D gene (6 bases). The CDR3 contains 16 residues. Trimming removed 4 bases from V and 0 bases from J, with 13 bases in between. Germline-derived CDR1 and CDR2 are KGHSH and LQKENI. Written as DNA, the CDR3 is TGTGCCAGCTCACGGACGACAGGCCTCTCTGGAAACACCATATATTTT. Translating gives CASSRTTGLSGNTIYF.

This clone was observed many times. The CDR3 loop reads CASSVSGTGARNEQFF. The CDR3 nucleotides are TGTGCCAGCAGTGTCAGCGGGACAGGGGCCCGGAATGAGCAGTTCTTC. This chain joins TRBV6-4 and TRBJ2-1, with 10 bases that match TRBD1. Losses at the gene ends were 4 bases for V and 7 bases for J; bases not matched to a gene: 10. CDR3 length equals 16 residues. Germline assignment: CDR1 MRHNA and CDR2 SNTAGT.

The rearrangement uses TRBV7-9 and TRBJ2-7, with D tentatively TRBD2 (6 bases). Germline CDR1 and CDR2: SEHNR and FQNEAQ (reference sequence). CDR3 size: 16 residues. V was clipped by 6 bases and J by 5 bases, with 23 bases between them. The CDR3 DNA follows: TGTGCCAGCAGTCACCCTTCGGGAGTTCTCACCCACGAGCAGTACTTC. The encoded protein is CASSHPSGVLTHEQYF.

The J gene is TRBJ1-2, the V gene TRBV6-5, with 9 bases aligning to TRBD1. V trimming: 6 bases; J trimming: 5 bases; junction bases outside the gene matches: 4. The length of the CDR3 is 13 residues. The germline gives CDR1 MNHEY, CDR2 SVGAGI. The CDR3 loop reads CASSADRGYGYTF. Here the CDR3 DNA reads TGTGCCAGCAGCGCAGACAGGGGGTATGGCTACACCTTC.

This clone was detected only a few times. This chain joins TRBV11-2 and TRBJ1-6, with D maybe TRBD1 (5 bases). The CDR3 has 18 amino acids. From germline, CDR1 is SGHAT and CDR2 FQNNGV. Trimming shortened V by 5 bases and J by 1 base, and 18 bases separated the two germline ends. CDR3 amino acids: CASSQTAGYGSYNSPLHF. The CDR3 DNA reads TGTGCCAGCAGCCAGACGGCAGGGTACGGTTCCTATAATTCACCCCTCCACTTT.

The chain has TRBV12-2 and TRBJ1-1; the listed D gene, TRBD1, was not tested against the DNA. TRBV12-2 is a known pseudogene. The CDR3 is 11 amino acids. CDR3 coding DNA: TGTGCAAGTCACATCAACACTGAAGCTTTCTTT. Protein: CASHINTEAFF.